The present T cell receptor (beta chain) was sequenced within a study of CD8+ T cells in alopecia areata. Whole-study context: Patients in the treated group were given tofacitinib by mouth, 5 to 10 mg twice a day.

cDNA reverse transcribed from extracted RNA served as the sequencing template. Produced via immunoSEQ multiplex PCR; TCRdb's table is partial and in-frame only. The profile covers more than 140,000 clones, with approximately 90% appearing a single time and roughly 13% taken by the ten largest. The J segment lost 2 bases and the V segment lost 8 bases, leaving 1 base of the junction unmatched. Germline V lookup: CDR1 PRHDT, CDR2 FYEKMQ (reference sequence). This CDR3 has 12 residues. Treatment here: oral pan-JAK inhibitor, 5-10 mg twice daily. The source was CD8+ T cells sorted from blood, collected at week 4, from a patient treated with tofacitinib. This chain links TRBV13 with TRBJ2-7; 9 bases align to TRBD2. This TCR came from a human donor with alopecia areata. CDR3 residues: CASASGAYEQYF. The CDR3 region has the DNA TGTGCCAGCGCTAGCGGGGCCTACGAGCAGTACTTC.